The 21 T cell receptor beta chains presented below share a single source sample, sequenced in a study of cytomegalovirus exposure and HLA in healthy donors. Vbeta (60) and Jbeta (13) primers were used in the PCR. Produced via immunoSEQ multiplex PCR; TCRdb's table is partial and in-frame only. Of around 100,000 clones in the sample, approximately 70% were seen once. The source material was PBMCs. These receptors all come from a woman between 18 and 30 years old in good health and CMV-seropositive.

A remark on this clone: The junction differs from germline at one of its ends, possibly a read error. CDR3 sequence (DNA): TGTGCTAGCAGCTTAGCGCAGGGGAGCCACGAGCAGTACTTC. Translation gives CASSLAQGSHEQYF. The chain is built from TRBV7-7 and TRBJ2-7; D perhaps matches TRBD1 (6 bases). Germline CDR1 is SSHAT and CDR2 is FNYEAQ (reference sequence). The CDR3 totals 14 residues.

V and J are TRBV27 and TRBJ2-3; 7 nucleotides agree with TRBD2. J was trimmed by 4 bases and V by 5 bases; bases with no gene match: 3. CDR1 is MNHEY, CDR2 SMNVEV, per germline (reference sequence). CDR3 length equals 13 residues. DNA for the CDR3: TGTGCCAGCAGTATTGGGAGGGCAGATACGCAGTATTTT. It encodes CASSIGRADTQYF.

This sequence joins TRBV27 and TRBJ1-2; D not certain. Germline lookup yields CDR1 MNHEY and CDR2 SMNVEV (reference sequence). Trimming shortened V by 6 bases and J by 7 bases, and 15 bases separated the two germline ends. This CDR3 has 13 residues. The CDR3 DNA reads TGTGCCAGCAGACATCCTGAGCGATCTGGCTACACCTTC. Translating gives CASRHPERSGYTF.

The chain carries TRBV27 and TRBJ1-2, with D unresolved. This CDR3 comprises 14 residues. Germline V lookup: CDR1 MNHEY, CDR2 SMNVEV (reference sequence). Between the trimmed V and J ends, which lost 2 bases and 8 bases, there was a span of 15 bases. The CDR3 is CASSLAGREKGYTF. CDR3 nucleotides: TGTGCCAGCAGTTTAGCAGGTCGCGAAAAGGGCTACACCTTC.

The gene calls are TRBV30 and TRBJ1-2; no firm D call. The CDR3 has 10 amino acids. CDR1 and CDR2 (germline): GTSNPN, SVGIG (reference sequence). Trimming cost V 5 bases and J 5 bases, with 6 bases left between them. This chain's CDR3 is CAWGEYGYTF. The CDR3 bases are TGTGCCTGGGGGGAGTATGGCTACACCTTC.

The chain recombines TRBV28 with TRBJ2-3; D call uncertain. The V and J ends lost 2 bases and 6 bases respectively, with 12 bases between them. CDR3 length: 14 amino acids. From germline, CDR1 is MDHEN and CDR2 SYDVKM. The CDR3 is CASSLKLLLDTQYF. The CDR3, as DNA: TGTGCCAGCAGTTTAAAACTGTTATTGGATACGCAGTATTTT.

To note about this clone: The junction departs from the called germline gene at one end, perhaps through a read error. The chain joins TRBV7-6 to TRBJ2-2; 12 bases align to TRBD1. This CDR3 is 15 amino acids long. The germline V gene encodes CDR1 SGHVS and CDR2 FNYEAQ. The CDR3 reads CASSLGTGGAGELFF. CDR3 in DNA: TGTGCCAGCAGTTTAGGGACAGGGGGCGCGGGGGAGCTGTTTTTT.

The rearrangement joins TRBV9 to TRBJ1-3, with 7 positions matching TRBD1. Germline lookup yields CDR1 SGDLS and CDR2 YYNGEE. This CDR3 comprises 14 residues. V was clipped by 5 bases and J by 2 bases; unmatched bases: 4. The CDR3 DNA follows: TGTGCCAGCAGAGACAGGGAACCTGGAAACACCATATATTTT. Translating gives CASRDREPGNTIYF.

This clone was picked up a small number of times. The V gene is TRBV30, the J gene TRBJ2-3; D perhaps matches TRBD1 (5 bases). CDR3 length: 15 residues. The V and J ends lost 1 base and 0 bases respectively, with 11 bases between them. The germline CDR1 and CDR2 sequences are GTSNPN and SVGIG (reference sequence). CDR3 coding DNA: TGTGCCTGGAGTGCCCAGGGAATTAGCACAGATACGCAGTATTTT. It is translated as CAWSAQGISTDTQYF.

The sample holds a few counts of this clone. Mismatch with germline at one junction end may stem from a read error. This chain connects TRBV7-9 to TRBJ2-7; D call uncertain. CDR3 length equals 12 residues. Germline V gives CDR1 SEHNR, CDR2 FQNEAQ (reference sequence). The CDR3 sequence is CTSSLGAYEQYF. CDR3 sequence (DNA): TGTACCAGCAGCTTAGGCGCCTACGAGCAGTACTTC.

The chain is built from TRBV5-1 and TRBJ2-7; 8 bases match TRBD2. The CDR3 extends over 17 amino acids. After removal of 4 bases from V and 2 bases from J, the junction contained 14 bases not matched to a gene. Germline loops: CDR1 SGHRS, CDR2 YFSETQ. The CDR3 DNA follows: TGCGCCAGCAGCCCCAAGGTCGGCTTAGCGGGAACCTACGAGCAGTACTTC. It specifies CASSPKVGLAGTYEQYF.

The chain combines TRBV5-1 with TRBJ1-2; D uncertain. Trimming removed 4 bases from V and 5 bases from J, with 12 bases in between. The CDR3 has 13 amino acids. Looked up from germline, CDR1 is SGHRS and CDR2 is YFSETQ. CDR3 DNA sequence: TGCGCCAGCAGCATGGACCGGACTTATGGCTACACCTTC. Amino acid sequence: CASSMDRTYGYTF.

The chain links TRBV7-3 to TRBJ2-2, with 8 bases that match TRBD1. Trimming removed 4 bases from V and 1 base from J; junction bases left unmatched: 5. Per germline, CDR1 SGHTA and CDR2 FQGTGA. The CDR3 totals 16 residues. The CDR3 DNA reads as TGTGCCAGCAGCTCCAGGGGGCCAATGAACACCGGGGAGCTGTTTTTT. Translating it yields CASSSRGPMNTGELFF.

The V gene is TRBV6-1, the J gene TRBJ1-2; TRBD1 matches 7 bases. This CDR3 is built from 15 residues. CDR1 and CDR2 (germline): MNHNS, SASEGT. Trimming took 2 bases from V and 8 from J; bases not matched to a gene: 11. Written as DNA, the CDR3 is TGTGCCAGCAGTGAAACAGGACAGGCCTATAGCGGCTACACCTTC. This sequence encodes CASSETGQAYSGYTF.

This clone was counted a few times. CDR3 nucleotides: TGCAGCGTCGCCCCTAGCGGCGTTTTCTACGAGCAGTACTTC. Residues: CSVAPSGVFYEQYF. This sequence joins TRBV29-1 and TRBJ2-7; TRBD2 aligns across 7 bases. With 6 bases clipped from V and 3 bases from J, the junction kept 11 bases outside the gene matches. CDR1 and CDR2 (germline): SQVTM, ANQGSEA. There are 14 residues in the CDR3.

In this sample, this clone turned up a few times. The chain combines TRBV6-5 with TRBJ2-5; D may be TRBD1 (7 bases). Trimming took off 0 bases at V and 2 bases at J, with 10 bases between the two ends. The CDR3 is 15 residues long. From germline, CDR1 is MNHEY and CDR2 SVGAGI. The DNA of the CDR3 is TGTGCCAGCAGTTACTCGCGGGACAGACAAGAGACCCAGTACTTC. Its translation: CASSYSRDRQETQYF.

This clone has a single count. This rearrangement joins TRBV10-1 to TRBJ2-3; the match to TRBD2 covers 8 bases. This CDR3 has 16 amino acids. Germline values: CDR1 WNHNN, CDR2 SYGVQD (reference sequence). V shed 6 bases, J shed 0 bases, and the junction held 8 bases outside the gene matches. This chain's CDR3 is CASRLDSGISTDTQYF. CDR3 coding DNA: TGCGCCAGCAGACTAGATAGCGGGATTAGCACAGATACGCAGTATTTT.

This clone was detected a few times. This sequence joins TRBV27 and TRBJ1-3; D remains unclear. Deletions cut 2 bases from V and 3 bases from J, with 5 bases between. The CDR3 spans 13 residues. CDR1 is MNHEY and CDR2 is SMNVEV in the germline V gene (reference sequence). The CDR3 spells CASSLNSGNTIYF. The DNA of the CDR3 is TGTGCCAGCAGTTTAAACAGTGGAAACACCATATATTTT.

The chain joins TRBV4-3 to TRBJ2-2; 7 bases line up with TRBD2. Germline CDR1 reads LGHNA; CDR2 reads YSLEER. The CDR3 consists of 17 residues. V lost 0 bases and J lost 0; bases outside the gene matches: 4. CDR3 nucleotides: TGCGCCAGCAGCCAAGATTCCAGCGGGGCGAACACCGGGGAGCTGTTTTTT. Amino acid sequence: CASSQDSSGANTGELFF.

This rearrangement joins TRBV10-3 to TRBJ1-1; 7 bases are shared with TRBD1. V lost 8 bases, J lost 3 bases, and 6 bases stayed unmatched. The germline V gene has CDR1 ENHRY and CDR2 SYGVKD. The CDR3 length is 13 residues. The CDR3 sequence: CAIVDRVDTEAFF. The CDR3 nucleotides read TGTGCCATCGTAGACAGGGTGGACACTGAAGCTTTCTTT.

The CDR3 coding sequence is TGTGCCAGCAGTTTCACGAGGGAGGGCAATCAGCCCCAGCATTTT. Translating it yields CASSFTREGNQPQHF. The gene calls are TRBV27 and TRBJ1-5; no firm D call. Trimming took 3 bases from V and 2 from J, leaving 11 bases between them. Germline V gene data show CDR1 as MNHEY and CDR2 as SMNVEV (reference sequence). The CDR3 spans 15 residues.